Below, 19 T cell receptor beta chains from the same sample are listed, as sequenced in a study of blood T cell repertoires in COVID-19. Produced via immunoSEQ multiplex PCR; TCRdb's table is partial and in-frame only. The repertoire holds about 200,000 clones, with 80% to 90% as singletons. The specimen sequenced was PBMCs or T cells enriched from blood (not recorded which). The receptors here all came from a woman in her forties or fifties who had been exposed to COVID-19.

This CDR3 is CATAGLRRGNTEAFF. For the CDR3, the DNA is TGTGCCACGGCCGGGTTAAGGCGAGGGAACACTGAAGCTTTCTTT. The gene calls are TRBV2 and TRBJ1-1; no firm D call. The CDR3 sequence is 15 residues long. From germline, CDR1 is SNHLY and CDR2 FYNNEI. Trimming pared 10 bases from V and 1 base from J, leaving 19 bases between.

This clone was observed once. CDR3 in DNA: TGTGCCAGCAGCCCGACGACAGGGTATAATGAAAAACTGTTTTTT. Amino acids: CASSPTTGYNEKLFF. The rearrangement joins TRBV5-4 to TRBJ1-4, with TRBD1 matching 7 bases. V shed 4 bases, J shed 4 bases, and the junction held 7 bases outside the gene matches. The germline V gene has CDR1 SGHNT and CDR2 YYREEE (reference sequence). The CDR3 runs to 15 residues.

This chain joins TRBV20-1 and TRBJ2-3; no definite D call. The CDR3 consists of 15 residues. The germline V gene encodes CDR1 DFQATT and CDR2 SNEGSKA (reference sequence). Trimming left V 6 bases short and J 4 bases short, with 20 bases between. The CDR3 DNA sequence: TGCAGTGCCAGTCCTCTAGAGGTGATATCAGATACGCAGTATTTT. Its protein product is CSASPLEVISDTQYF.

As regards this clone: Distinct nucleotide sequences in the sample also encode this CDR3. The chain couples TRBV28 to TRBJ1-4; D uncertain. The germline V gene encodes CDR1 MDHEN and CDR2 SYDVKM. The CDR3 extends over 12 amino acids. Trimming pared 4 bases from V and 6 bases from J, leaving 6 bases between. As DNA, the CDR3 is TGTGCCAGCAGTTCTGGAGATGAAAAACTGTTTTTT. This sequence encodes CASSSGDEKLFF.

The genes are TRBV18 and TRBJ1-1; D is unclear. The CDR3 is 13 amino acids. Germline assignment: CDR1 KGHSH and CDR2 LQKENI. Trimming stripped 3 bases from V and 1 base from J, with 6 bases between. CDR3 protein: CASSPQANTEAFF. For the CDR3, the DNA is TGTGCCAGCTCACCTCAGGCGAACACTGAAGCTTTCTTT.

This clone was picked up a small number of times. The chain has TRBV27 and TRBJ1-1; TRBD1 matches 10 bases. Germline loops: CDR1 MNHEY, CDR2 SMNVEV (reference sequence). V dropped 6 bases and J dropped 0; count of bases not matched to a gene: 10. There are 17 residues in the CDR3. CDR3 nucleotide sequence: TGTGCCAGCAGCAGAAGGACAGGGGGACTTATGAACACTGAAGCTTTCTTT. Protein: CASSRRTGGLMNTEAFF.

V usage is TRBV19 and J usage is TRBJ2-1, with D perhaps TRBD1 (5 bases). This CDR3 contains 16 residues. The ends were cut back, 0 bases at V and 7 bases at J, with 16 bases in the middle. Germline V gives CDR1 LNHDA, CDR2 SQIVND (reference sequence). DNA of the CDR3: TGTGCCAGTAGTATAGAAGGCAGGGTTATCGAGAATGAGCAGTTCTTC. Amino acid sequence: CASSIEGRVIENEQFF.

DNA of the CDR3: TGTGCCAGCAGTTTATCCCCCGGTTTTAACAATGAGCAGTTCTTC. The encoded protein is CASSLSPGFNNEQFF. The chain employs TRBV27 and TRBJ2-1; D unclear. This CDR3 region has 15 residues. Germline V lookup: CDR1 MNHEY, CDR2 SMNVEV (reference sequence). V was clipped by 0 bases and J by 5 bases, with 11 bases between them.

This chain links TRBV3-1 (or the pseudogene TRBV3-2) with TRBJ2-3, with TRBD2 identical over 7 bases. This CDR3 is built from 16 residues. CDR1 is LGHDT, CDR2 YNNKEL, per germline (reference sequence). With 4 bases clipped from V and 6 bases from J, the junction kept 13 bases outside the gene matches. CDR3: CASSLRRGGASDTQYF. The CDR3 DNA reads TGTGCCAGCAGCCTTCGACGCGGGGGAGCGTCGGATACGCAGTATTTT.

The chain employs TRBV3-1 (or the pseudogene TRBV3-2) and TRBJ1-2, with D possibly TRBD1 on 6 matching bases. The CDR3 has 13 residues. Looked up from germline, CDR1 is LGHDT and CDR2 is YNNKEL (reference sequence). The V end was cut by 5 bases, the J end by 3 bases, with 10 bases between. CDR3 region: CASSSDRYYGYTF. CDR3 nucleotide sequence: TGTGCCAGCAGCTCCGACAGGTACTATGGCTACACCTTC.

The CDR3 region has the DNA TGTGCCAGCAGCTTGGCCGGGGGAGGCAATTCACCCCTCCACTTT. Translated, it gives CASSLAGGGNSPLHF. The chain recombines TRBV7-2 with TRBJ1-6; a possible D gene is TRBD1 (5 bases). Germline V CDR1 and CDR2: SGHTA, FQGNSA. Trimming left V 3 bases short and J 7 bases short, with 13 bases between. This CDR3 is 15 amino acids long. The whole variable domain, filled in from reference TRBV7-2 and TRBJ1-6, reads GAGVSQSPSNKVTEKGKDVELRCDPISGHTALYWYRQSLGQGLEFLIYFQGNSAPDKSGLPSDRFSAERTGGSVSTLTIQRTQQEDSAVYLCASSLAGGGNSPLHFGNGTRLTVT.

In DNA, the CDR3 is TGTGCCAGTAGTTCGAGGACAGGTGAAGCTTTCTTT. Its translation is CASSSRTGEAFF. The chain has TRBV19 and TRBJ1-1, with 7 bases identical to TRBD1. V was clipped by 5 bases and J by 7 bases; unmatched bases: 4. CDR1 is LNHDA and CDR2 is SQIVND in the germline V gene (reference sequence). The CDR3 runs to 12 residues.

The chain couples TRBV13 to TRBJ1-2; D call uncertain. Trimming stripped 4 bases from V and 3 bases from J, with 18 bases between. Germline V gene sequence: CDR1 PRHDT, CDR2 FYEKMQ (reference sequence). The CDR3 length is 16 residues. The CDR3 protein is CASSSFGVRNHYGYTF. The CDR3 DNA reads TGTGCCAGCAGCTCGTTCGGGGTAAGGAATCACTATGGCTACACCTTC. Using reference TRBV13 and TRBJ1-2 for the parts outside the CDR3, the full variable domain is AAGVIQSPRHLIKEKRETATLKCYPIPRHDTVYWYQQGPGQDPQFLISFYEKMQSDKGSIPDRFSAQQFSDYHSELNMSSLELGDSALYFCASSSFGVRNHYGYTFGSGTRLTVV.

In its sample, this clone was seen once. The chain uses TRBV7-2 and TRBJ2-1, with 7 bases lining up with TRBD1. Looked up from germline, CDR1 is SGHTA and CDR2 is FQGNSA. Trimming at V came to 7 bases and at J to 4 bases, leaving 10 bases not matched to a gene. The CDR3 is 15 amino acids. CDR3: CASIRTGGVYNEQFF. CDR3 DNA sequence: TGTGCCAGCATTCGGACAGGAGGAGTTTACAATGAGCAGTTCTTC.

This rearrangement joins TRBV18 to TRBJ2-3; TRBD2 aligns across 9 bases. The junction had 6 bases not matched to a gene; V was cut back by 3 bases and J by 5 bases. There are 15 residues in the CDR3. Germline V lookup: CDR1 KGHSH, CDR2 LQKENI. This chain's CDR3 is CASSPASGEEDTQYF. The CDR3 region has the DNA TGTGCCAGCTCACCGGCTAGCGGGGAAGAAGATACGCAGTATTTT.

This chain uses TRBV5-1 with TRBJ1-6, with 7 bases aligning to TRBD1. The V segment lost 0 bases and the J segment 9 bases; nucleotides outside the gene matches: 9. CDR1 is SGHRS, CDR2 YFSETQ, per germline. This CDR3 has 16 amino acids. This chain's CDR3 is CASSLAETGIGSPLHF. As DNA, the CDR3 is TGCGCCAGCAGCTTGGCTGAGACAGGGATTGGTTCACCCCTCCACTTT.

The CDR3 coding sequence is TGTGCCAGCAGCTTGAGACAGCCGGGTGAAAAACTGTTTTTT. It codes for CASSLRQPGEKLFF. The chain links TRBV5-4 to TRBJ1-4, with D perhaps matching TRBD1 (5 bases). Germline CDR1 reads SGHNT; CDR2 reads YYREEE (reference sequence). The CDR3 is 14 residues long. Trimming left V 1 base short and J 7 bases short, with 11 bases between.

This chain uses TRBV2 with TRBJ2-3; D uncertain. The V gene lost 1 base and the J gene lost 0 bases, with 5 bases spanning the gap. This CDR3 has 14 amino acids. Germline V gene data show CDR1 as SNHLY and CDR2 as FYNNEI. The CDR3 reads CASSEVASTDTQYF. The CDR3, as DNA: TGTGCCAGCAGTGAAGTGGCTAGCACAGATACGCAGTATTTT.

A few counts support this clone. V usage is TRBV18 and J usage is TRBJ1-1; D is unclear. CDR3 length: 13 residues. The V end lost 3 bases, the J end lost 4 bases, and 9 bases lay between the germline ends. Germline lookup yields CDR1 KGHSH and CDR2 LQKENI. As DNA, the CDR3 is TGTGCCAGCTCACCTAGCGCCAGCACTGAAGCTTTCTTT. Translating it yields CASSPSASTEAFF.